The 8 T cell receptor beta chains below were found in one sample sequenced in a study of OX40 agonist ivuxolimab in advanced cancers. The assay was immunoSEQ multiplex PCR, and TCRdb's table has in-frame clones only and misses some. In the table there are 40,000 to 50,000 clones, 90% to 95% of which are singletons. The input for sequencing was CD4+ or CD8+ T cells sorted from blood, taken in a trial of the OX40 agonist ivuxolimab. These receptors were collected from an adult with an advanced solid tumor such as melanoma, head and neck, liver or kidney cancer.

This chain links TRBV6-6 with TRBJ1-5; 7 bases are shared with TRBD1. The junction had 8 bases not matched to a gene; V was cut back by 6 bases and J by 6 bases. The CDR3 spans 14 residues. Germline CDR1 and CDR2: MNHNY and SVGAGI (reference sequence). CDR3 amino acids: CASRPTTGTQPQHF. CDR3 bases: TGTGCCAGCAGGCCAACGACAGGGACTCAGCCCCAGCATTTT.

V gene TRBV7-9 combines with J gene TRBJ2-7; 10 bases are a match to TRBD1. From germline, CDR1 is SEHNR and CDR2 FQNEAQ (reference sequence). Trimming took 4 bases from V and 3 from J; bases not matched to a gene: 6. This CDR3 spans 15 amino acids. The CDR3, as DNA: TGTGCCAGCAGCTCCCCCGGGACAGGGGTCTACGAGCAGTACGTC. The encoded protein is CASSSPGTGVYEQYV.

The chain has TRBV7-6 and TRBJ2-1; D uncertain. CDR1 and CDR2 (germline): SGHVS, FNYEAQ. V dropped 0 bases and J dropped 1 base, with 16 bases sitting between them. This CDR3 has 18 amino acids. The CDR3 DNA is TGTGCCAGCAGCTTAGCGGACGGAGCTTGGATATCCTACAATGAGCAGTTCTTC. Its translation is CASSLADGAWISYNEQFF.

This chain links TRBV10-3 with TRBJ2-1, with 7 bases that match TRBD2. The junction had 4 bases not matched to a gene; V was cut back by 1 base and J by 7 bases. Germline assignment: CDR1 ENHRY and CDR2 SYGVKD. This CDR3 has 14 residues. The CDR3 bases are TGTGCCATCAGTGAGTGGAGGACTAGAAATGAGCAGTTCTTC. It specifies CAISEWRTRNEQFF.

V and J are TRBV19 and TRBJ2-7; no clear D. V dropped 1 base and J dropped 7 bases, with 11 bases sitting between them. CDR3 length: 13 residues. Looked up from germline, CDR1 is LNHDA and CDR2 is SQIVND (reference sequence). The CDR3 bases are TGTGCCAGTAGTATAGCCTTGCTGGGGGAGCAGTACTTC. This translates into CASSIALLGEQYF.

The V gene is TRBV4-1, the J gene TRBJ1-1; D remains unclear. The CDR3 length is 11 residues. Germline CDR1 reads MGHRA; CDR2 reads YSYEKL. The V end was cut by 1 base, the J end by 5 bases, with 2 bases between. The CDR3 sequence is CASSQATEAFF. The CDR3 nucleotides read TGCGCCAGCAGCCAAGCAACTGAAGCTTTCTTT.

V gene TRBV4-3 combines with J gene TRBJ2-7; TRBD2 agrees at 8 bases. CDR3 length equals 15 residues. The trim removed 2 bases at V and 7 bases at J, leaving 10 bases unmatched. Germline assignment: CDR1 LGHNA and CDR2 YSLEER. The CDR3 nucleotides read TGCGCCAGCAGCCAAACCTTTAGGCGGGAGGAAGAGCAGTACTTC. Protein product: CASSQTFRREEEQYF.

The chain carries TRBV5-1 and TRBJ2-7; weak D call: TRBD1 (5 bases). Germline CDR1 is SGHRS and CDR2 is YFSETQ. The CDR3 is made up of 14 amino acids. The V end lost 1 base, the J end lost 2 bases, and 10 bases lay between the germline ends. DNA of the CDR3: TGCGCCAGCAGCTTGACAGGAGCCCCCTACGAGCAGTACTTC. This translates into CASSLTGAPYEQYF.